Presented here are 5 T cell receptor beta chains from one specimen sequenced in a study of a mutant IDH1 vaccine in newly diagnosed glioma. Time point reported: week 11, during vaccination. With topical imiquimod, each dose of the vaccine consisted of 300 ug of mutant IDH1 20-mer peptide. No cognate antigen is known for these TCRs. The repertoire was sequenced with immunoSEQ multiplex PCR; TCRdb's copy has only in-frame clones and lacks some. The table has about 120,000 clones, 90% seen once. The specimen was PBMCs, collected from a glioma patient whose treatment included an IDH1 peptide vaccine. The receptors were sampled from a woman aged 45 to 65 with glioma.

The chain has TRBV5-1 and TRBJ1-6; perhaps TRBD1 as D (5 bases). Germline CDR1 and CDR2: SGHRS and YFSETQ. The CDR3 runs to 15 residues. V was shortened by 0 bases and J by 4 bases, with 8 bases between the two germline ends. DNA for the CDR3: TGCGCCAGCAGCTTGGGACAGTTTTATAATTCACCCCTCCACTTT. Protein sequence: CASSLGQFYNSPLHF.

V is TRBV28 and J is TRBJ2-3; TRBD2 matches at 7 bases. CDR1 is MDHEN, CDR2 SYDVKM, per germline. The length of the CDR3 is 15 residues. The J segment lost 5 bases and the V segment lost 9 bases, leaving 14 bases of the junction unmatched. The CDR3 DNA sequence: TGTGCCAGTCTGGAAGCGGGACCAACGGGAGATACGCAGTATTTT. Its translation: CASLEAGPTGDTQYF.

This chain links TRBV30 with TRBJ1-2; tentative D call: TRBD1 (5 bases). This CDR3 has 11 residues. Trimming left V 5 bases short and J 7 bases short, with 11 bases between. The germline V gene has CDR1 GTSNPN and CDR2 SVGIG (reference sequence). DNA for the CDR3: TGTGCCTGGTTCAGGGAAGGTGGCTACACCTTC. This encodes CAWFREGGYTF. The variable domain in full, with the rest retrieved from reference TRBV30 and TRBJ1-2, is SQTIHQWPATLVQPVGSPLSLECTVEGTSNPNLYWYRQAAGRGLQLLFYSVGIGQISSEVPQNLSASRPQDRQFILSSKKLLLSDSGFYLCAWFREGGYTFGSGTRLTVV.

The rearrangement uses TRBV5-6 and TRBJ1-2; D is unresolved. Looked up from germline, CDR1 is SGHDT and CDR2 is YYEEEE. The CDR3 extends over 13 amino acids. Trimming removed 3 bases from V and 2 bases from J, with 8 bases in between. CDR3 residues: CASSSLGNYGYTF. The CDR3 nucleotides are TGTGCCAGCAGCTCTTTAGGCAACTATGGCTACACCTTC.

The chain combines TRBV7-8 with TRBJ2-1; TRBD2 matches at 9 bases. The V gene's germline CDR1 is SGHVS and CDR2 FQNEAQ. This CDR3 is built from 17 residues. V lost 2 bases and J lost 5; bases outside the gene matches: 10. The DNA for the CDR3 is TGTGCCAGCAGCTTAAGGCCGGGGCCTAGCGGGAACAATGAGCAGTTCTTC. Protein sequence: CASSLRPGPSGNNEQFF.